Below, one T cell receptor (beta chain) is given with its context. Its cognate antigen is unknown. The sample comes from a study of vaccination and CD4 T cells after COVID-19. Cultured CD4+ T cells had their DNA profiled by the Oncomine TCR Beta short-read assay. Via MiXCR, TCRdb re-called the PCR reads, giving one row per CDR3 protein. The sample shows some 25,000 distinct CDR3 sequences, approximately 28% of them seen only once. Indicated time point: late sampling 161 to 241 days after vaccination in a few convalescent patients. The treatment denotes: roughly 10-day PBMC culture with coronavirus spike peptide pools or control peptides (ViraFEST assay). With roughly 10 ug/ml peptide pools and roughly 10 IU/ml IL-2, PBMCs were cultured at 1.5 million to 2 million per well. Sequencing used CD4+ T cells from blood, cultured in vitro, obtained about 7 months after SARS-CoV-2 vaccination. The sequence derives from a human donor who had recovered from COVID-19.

The CDR3 spells CASSYRGFRGQGYEQYF. The DNA of the CDR3 is TGTGCCAGCAGTTACCGAGGGTTCCGGGGGCAGGGCTACGAGCAGTACTTC. The V call is TRBV6-5, the J call TRBJ2-7; D assignment may be TRBD1 or TRBD2 (6 bases each). V dropped 2 bases and J dropped 3 bases, with 20 bases sitting between them. The CDR3 covers 17 residues. Germline CDR1 reads MNHEY; CDR2 reads SVGAGI.